This is a list of T cell receptor beta chains from one sample in a study of spatial heterogeneity in lung cancer. Each CDR3 protein is one row after TCRdb ran MiXCR on the 5' RACE reads. The sample gives 48,000 or so distinct CDR3 sequences, approximately 5.3% of which show up once; around 10% is in the top ten. The source material was PBMCs, sampled at surgery. The receptors were sampled from a male donor with early-stage non-small cell lung cancer. Both conserved end residues are part of each CDR3. The D gene is left open where the match is weak. Size is omitted from some rows. Given values are once, few, many or a class for expanded clones.

CASSLQGSEQYF	TGTGCCAGCAGTTTACAGGGGAGCGAGCAGTACTTC	TRBV25-1	TRBJ2-7	TRBD1	many
CASSLDPPYNEQFF	TGCGCCAGCAGCTTGGACCCCCCCTACAATGAGCAGTTCTTC	TRBV5-1	TRBJ2-1	NA	many
CASSFSTGTAKNTIYF	TGTGCCAGCAGTTTTTCCACCGGGACAGCAAAAAACACCATATATTTT	TRBV6-5	TRBJ1-3	TRBD1	many
CASSFLLRQGNPDTQYF	TGCGCCAGCAGCTTCCTTCTACGACAGGGTAATCCAGATACGCAGTATTTT	TRBV5-1	TRBJ2-3	TRBD1	many
CSVESGGPTEAFF	TGCAGCGTTGAGTCTGGGGGACCCACTGAAGCTTTCTTT	TRBV29-1	TRBJ1-1	NA	many
CASSSRRQIYGYTF	TGTGCCAGCAGTTCTCGGCGGCAGATCTATGGCTACACCTTC	TRBV11-2	TRBJ1-2	NA	many
CASSLTSGTGGNEQYF	TGTGCCAGCAGTTTAACCTCCGGGACAGGGGGCAACGAGCAGTACTTC	TRBV11-2	TRBJ2-7	TRBD1	many
CASSPTTSGMYEQYF	TGTGCCAGCAGCCCCACGACTAGCGGGATGTACGAGCAGTACTTC	TRBV5-6	TRBJ2-7	TRBD2	many
CASSSGMRRETQYF	TGTGCCAGCAGTTCAGGAATGAGAAGGGAGACCCAGTACTTC	TRBV27	TRBJ2-5	NA	many
CASREGRANTGELFF	TGCGCCAGCAGAGAGGGGAGGGCCAACACCGGGGAGCTGTTTTTT	TRBV5-1	TRBJ2-2	TRBD2	many
CASSLGPGEKLFF	TGTGCCAGCAGTTTAGGCCCTGGGGAAAAACTGTTTTTT	TRBV12-3/TRBV12-4	TRBJ1-4	NA	NA
CASSPRRDWRPSF	TGTGCCAGCAGCCCCCGGAGGGACTGGAGACCTTCCTTC	TRBV6-5	TRBJ2-7	NA	NA
CASIYRDKQETQYF	TGTGCCTCCATCTACCGGGACAAACAAGAGACCCAGTACTTC	TRBV30	TRBJ2-5	NA	many
CASSLGGTSGTYNEQFF	TGTGCCAGCAGCTTAGGCGGGACTAGCGGAACCTACAATGAGCAGTTCTTC	TRBV11-3	TRBJ2-1	TRBD2	many
CASSYPRGSGTSYEQYF	TGTGCCAGCAGTTACCCCAGGGGTAGCGGGACTTCCTACGAGCAGTACTTC	TRBV6-2/TRBV6-3	TRBJ2-7	TRBD2	NA
CASSYSSPTTKQYF	TGTGCCAGCAGTTACTCGTCGCCCACCACGAAGCAGTATTTT	TRBV6-5	TRBJ2-3	NA	many
CASSSDLATEQFF	TGTGCCAGCAGCTCAGATTTAGCGACTGAGCAGTTCTTC	TRBV7-3	TRBJ2-1	NA	NA
CASRETGFNEQFF	TGTGCCAGCAGAGAAACAGGGTTCAATGAGCAGTTCTTC	TRBV2	TRBJ2-1	NA	many
CASLPRGPTEDTEAFF	TGTGCTTCCCTTCCTAGGGGCCCAACGGAGGACACTGAAGCTTTCTTT	TRBV24-1	TRBJ1-1	NA	many
CASSQLAGASYEQYF	TGCGCCAGCAGCCAACTAGCGGGAGCGAGCTACGAGCAGTACTTC	TRBV5-1	TRBJ2-7	TRBD2	many
CSAGTSGRGNTQYF	TGCAGTGCCGGGACTAGCGGGCGAGGAAATACGCAGTATTTT	TRBV20-1	TRBJ2-3	TRBD2	many
CSAGDRGYTDTQYF	TGCAGTGCAGGGGACAGGGGATACACAGATACGCAGTATTTT	TRBV20-1	TRBJ2-3	TRBD1	many
CASSLASGRSRETQYF	TGTGCCAGCAGCCTCGCTAGCGGGAGGAGTCGGGAGACCCAGTACTTC	TRBV4-2	TRBJ2-5	TRBD2	few